Sequencing of this T cell receptor beta chain was carried out in a study of OX40 agonist ivuxolimab in advanced cancers. For context, the study as a whole: Ivuxolimab, which targeted the costimulatory receptor OX40 (CD134), was an agonistic, fully human IgG2 monoclonal antibody. Intravenous ivuxolimab was administered to patients every 2 weeks at six dose levels: 0.01, 0.1, 0.3, 1.5, 3 and 10 mg/kg. Of the approximately 53 patients in dose escalation, approximately 20 had hepatocellular carcinoma, some 15 had melanoma, 9 had renal cell carcinoma and 9 had head and neck cancer. The dose-escalation cohort was roughly 83% male with a mean age of roughly 62 years, ranging from roughly 23 to 79. Prior anti-PD-1, anti-PD-L1 or anti-CTLA-4 therapy was permitted, and checkpoint inhibitors had been received by 30% to 40% of dose-escalation patients. Partial responses occurred in three dose-escalation patients, of whom one had hepatocellular carcinoma and two had cutaneous melanoma. The purpose of peripheral TCRbeta sequencing was to test whether ivuxolimab changed TCR sequence diversity and led to clonal T-cell expansion. The monotherapy dose-escalation portion (N ≈ 55 patients) of the phase I ivuxolimab trial is reported in the paper.

General conclusions and limits of the study: After ivuxolimab, CD8+ T cells had more expanded clones than CD4+ T cells on average. The antigen specificity of the peripheral T cells that underwent clonal expansion was not determined. Low levels of normalized T-cell clonal expansion were also seen in some patients who did not respond. At doses of 0.1 to 3.0 mg/kg, clonal expansion of both CD4+ and CD8+ blood T cells was observed from baseline to week 6. Partial responders in the 0.1-3.0 mg/kg groups had among the lowest normalized peripheral clonal expansion, especially among CD8+ T cells.

The CDR3 runs 17 residues from the cysteine to the phenylalanine. CDR3 DNA is the only sequence kept; it has 51 bases, read in frame from the first base. The germline V gene yields MGHRA for CDR1 and YSYEKL for CDR2. Compared with germline, V lacks 0 bases and J lacks 5 bases; bases without a gene match: 8. Patients with a history of autoimmune disease or receiving systemic immunosuppression were excluded from the trial. Peripheral blood for TCR sequencing was drawn from every dose cohort at baseline, at cycle 4 day 1 and at cycle 7 day 1. Samples came from an open-label, multicenter, first-in-human phase I dose-escalation trial of ivuxolimab. Adults with locally advanced or metastatic head and neck squamous cell, hepatocellular, melanoma or renal cell carcinoma were enrolled in the trial. Before TCR sequencing, CD4+ and CD8+ T cells were separately sorted from peripheral blood. Genomic DNA was isolated from the sorted cells so that the TCRbeta CDR3 region could be sequenced. The immunoSEQ Assay was used to sequence the TCRbeta CDR3 regions. TCRdb re-hosts the immuneACCESS table, in-frame sequences only. Its copies lack some clones; in the studies checked, an unresolved V gene accounts for under half of them, and the cause for the rest is not known. The sample table contains 82,000 or so clones; only one count was recorded for around 85% of them. The ten largest clonotypes hold roughly 2.5% of the sample.

About this clone: The antigen it recognizes is unknown. Within one base of it there is no much larger clone, and no base qualities were kept.

Sequences were derived from CD4+ or CD8+ T cells sorted from blood, sampled in a trial of the OX40 agonist ivuxolimab. This clonotype was obtained from an adult with an advanced solid tumor such as melanoma, head and neck, liver or kidney cancer. The chain is assembled from TRBV4-1 and TRBJ2-3; 10 bases in the junction line up with TRBD2. CDR3 loop: CASSQDEAGGPIDTQYF. In nucleotide form, the sequence is TGCGCCAGCAGCCAAGATGAAGCGGGGGGGCCAATAGATACGCAGTATTTT.